This TCR beta chain was sequenced in a study of OX40 agonist ivuxolimab in advanced cancers. The protocol was immunoSEQ multiplex PCR, while the TCRdb copy is restricted to in-frame clones and leaves out a portion. Among 80,000 to 100,000 clones listed, around nine tenths were seen once. The CDR3 has 12 residues. The V gene lost 4 bases and the J gene lost 5 bases, with 8 bases spanning the gap. Per germline, CDR1 MNHNS and CDR2 SASEGT. This specimen consisted of CD4+ or CD8+ T cells sorted from blood, obtained in a trial of the OX40 agonist ivuxolimab. The receptor was isolated from an adult with an advanced solid tumor such as melanoma, head and neck, liver or kidney cancer. The V call is TRBV6-1, the J call TRBJ1-2, with D uncertain. The CDR3 loop reads CASSAQEYGYTF. The CDR3 bases are TGTGCCAGCAGTGCTCAGGAGTATGGCTACACCTTC.